These 15 T cell receptor beta chains were all obtained from the same sample, sequenced in a study of shared clonotypes between healthy human individuals. CD8 cells regarded as naive lacked CD45RO, were positively chosen for CCR7, and omitted terminally differentiated effector memory CD45RA+ cells. Profiled with immunoSEQ multiplex PCR; TCRdb holds only in-frame clones, not every one. This sample has about 2 million clones; about 94% occur once, and the top ten carry about 1.1%. The sequencing input was naive CD8+ T cells sorted from blood. These receptors were collected from a man aged 18 to 29 in good health.

This chain links TRBV19 with TRBJ1-1; no reliable D call. V was trimmed by 9 bases and J by 5 bases, leaving 13 bases between them. Per germline, CDR1 LNHDA and CDR2 SQIVND (reference sequence). The CDR3 is made up of 12 amino acids. CDR3 in amino acids: CARDPIVTEAFF. DNA for the CDR3: TGTGCCAGGGATCCTATTGTGACTGAAGCTTTCTTT.

The chain carries TRBV14 and TRBJ1-1; 7 bases line up with TRBD1. Germline V gives CDR1 SGHDN, CDR2 FVKESK. The trim removed 1 base at V and 4 bases at J, leaving 6 bases unmatched. This CDR3 comprises 15 residues. As DNA, the CDR3 is TGTGCCAGCAGCCAAGTAGGGGGCTACGGCACTGAAGCTTTCTTT. It specifies CASSQVGGYGTEAFF.

This chain uses TRBV30 with TRBJ1-1; no definite D call. This CDR3 spans 14 amino acids. Germline CDR1 reads GTSNPN; CDR2 reads SVGIG (reference sequence). V was clipped by 0 bases and J by 0 bases, with 8 bases between them. CDR3 nucleotide sequence: TGTGCCTGGAGTGTACTAACGGTGAACACTGAAGCTTTCTTT. It is translated as CAWSVLTVNTEAFF.

The CDR3: CASSFWGDEQFF. CDR3 coding DNA: TGTGCCAGCAGCTTCTGGGGTGATGAGCAGTTCTTC. The rearrangement uses TRBV5-5 and TRBJ2-1, with D uncertain. The CDR3 consists of 12 residues. The germline gives CDR1 SGHKS, CDR2 YYEKEE (reference sequence). V dropped 2 bases and J dropped 8 bases, with 8 bases sitting between them.

The chain combines TRBV28 with TRBJ2-5, with TRBD1 identical over 9 bases. The CDR3 is 15 amino acids. The V gene end was trimmed by 5 bases and the J gene end by 5 bases; junction bases not matched to a gene: 9. Germline V gene data show CDR1 as MDHEN and CDR2 as SYDVKM. The CDR3 region is CASSPRTGGSETQYF. The CDR3 bases are TGTGCCAGCAGTCCCCGAACAGGGGGCTCGGAGACCCAGTACTTC.

V is TRBV11-3 and J is TRBJ2-1, with a possible D match to TRBD2 (5 bases). Germline assignment: CDR1 SGHNT and CDR2 YENEEA. V dropped 4 bases and J dropped 7 bases, with 17 bases sitting between them. The CDR3 is 15 residues long. CDR3 region: CASSSHSGIGNEQFF. In DNA, the CDR3 is TGTGCCAGCAGCTCCCATTCGGGAATAGGGAATGAGCAGTTCTTC.

This sequence joins TRBV4-1 and TRBJ2-2, with 9 bases that match TRBD1. From germline, CDR1 is MGHRA and CDR2 YSYEKL. V lost 3 bases to trimming and J lost 7 bases; unmatched junction nucleotides: 6. This CDR3 is built from 15 residues. The CDR3: CASSQRDRDIGELFF. CDR3 DNA sequence: TGCGCCAGCAGCCAGCGGGACAGGGATATCGGGGAGCTGTTTTTT.

This clone was detected only once. The chain is built from TRBV7-8 and TRBJ2-7; TRBD1 matches at 7 bases. The CDR3 consists of 13 residues. V trimming: 5 bases; J trimming: 3 bases; junction bases outside the gene matches: 4. Germline lookup yields CDR1 SGHVS and CDR2 FQNEAQ. CDR3 DNA: TGTGCCAGCAGCGAGGGACAGTTCTACGAGCAGTACTTC. Translated: CASSEGQFYEQYF.

The chain recombines TRBV11-2 with TRBJ2-7; maybe TRBD1 (6 bases). CDR3 length: 16 residues. V was trimmed by 3 bases and J by 6 bases, leaving 21 bases between them. Per the germline V gene, CDR1 is SGHAT and CDR2 is FQNNGV. As DNA, the CDR3 is TGTGCCAGCAGCTTCGGTCGACAGGAGAGGATCGGCGAGCAGTACTTC. It codes for CASSFGRQERIGEQYF.

The chain combines TRBV7-9 with TRBJ1-4; D gene unclear. Germline CDR1 reads SEHNR; CDR2 reads FQNEAQ (reference sequence). Trimming shortened V by 6 bases and J by 8 bases, and 13 bases separated the two germline ends. This CDR3 is 13 amino acids long. The CDR3 DNA sequence: TGTGCCAGCAGACCGCCCCATCGGGAAAAACTGTTTTTT. The encoded protein is CASRPPHREKLFF.

The V and J genes are TRBV10-1 and TRBJ1-2; no firm D call. This CDR3 is built from 13 residues. Germline assignment: CDR1 WNHNN and CDR2 SYGVQD (reference sequence). V lost 0 bases to trimming and J lost 14 bases, with 16 bases between them. DNA for the CDR3: TGCGCCAGCAGTGAGTCCTCGGAACACGGCCTGACCTTC. Amino acid sequence: CASSESSEHGLTF.

The chain is built from TRBV28 and TRBJ1-4; a possible D gene is TRBD1 (6 bases). V was shortened by 5 bases and J by 7 bases, with 20 bases between the two germline ends. The germline CDR1 and CDR2 sequences are MDHEN and SYDVKM. The CDR3 is 16 residues long. CDR3 in DNA: TGTGCCAGCAGTCCCCGGGGGGGCCCCAGGAGTGAAAAACTGTTTTTT. Residues: CASSPRGGPRSEKLFF.

J is TRBJ2-5 and V is TRBV9; no reliable D call. This CDR3 spans 10 amino acids. The V end lost 7 bases, the J end lost 1 base, and 2 bases lay between the germline ends. Germline lookup yields CDR1 SGDLS and CDR2 YYNGEE. The CDR3 DNA reads as TGTGCCAGCGGCCAAGAGACCCAGTACTTC. Residues: CASGQETQYF.

This clone was observed a single time. The same CDR3 can be traced to other DNA sequences in this sample. V is TRBV6-5 and J is TRBJ1-5, with a tentative D call TRBD1 (6 bases). Per the germline V gene, CDR1 is MNHEY and CDR2 is SVGAGI. This CDR3 is built from 14 residues. Between the trimmed V and J ends, which lost 2 bases and 5 bases, there was a span of 10 bases. The CDR3 loop is CASSYREGDQPQHF. CDR3 coding DNA: TGTGCCAGCAGTTACAGGGAGGGGGATCAGCCCCAGCATTTT.

The rearrangement links TRBV7-9 to TRBJ2-2; D unresolved. The CDR3 loop spans 9 amino acids. V was shortened by 6 bases and J by 16 bases, with 9 bases between the two germline ends. Looked up from germline, CDR1 is SEHNR and CDR2 is FQNEAQ (reference sequence). CDR3 amino acids: CASSPVRFF. CDR3 nucleotide sequence: TGTGCCAGCAGTCCAGTGCGGTTTTTT.